Listed below are T cell receptor beta chains from one sample, sequenced in a study of T cell responses to AZD1222 COVID-19 vaccine. Sequenced by immunoSEQ multiplex PCR; TCRdb stores in-frame clones only, minus some. The top ten clones hold about 5.5% of a sample with around 89,000 clones, approximately 90% of them seen once. Sequencing was performed on peripheral blood, taken 28 days after the second AZD1222 dose. Source of these receptors: an adult who received the AZD1222 COVID-19 vaccine. CDR3s include the opening cysteine and the closing phenylalanine or tryptophan. D genes are given only for firm matches. Rows may omit the clone size; those that give it use once, few, many or a size class.

j_call clone_size d_call v_call cdr3_nt cdr3_aa
TRBJ2-5 . . TRBV6-1 TGTGCCAGCAGTGAAAGAGCTGGTGTGGCCCAGTACTTC CASSERAGVAQYF
TRBJ1-5 . TRBD1 TRBV19 TGTGCCAGTAGTATTGGAGGGGGCGGTCAGCCCCAGCATTTT CASSIGGGGQPQHF
TRBJ1-4 . TRBD1 TRBV30 TGTGCCTGGAGTCAGGGGGCTGCTAATGAAAAACTGTTTTTT CAWSQGAANEKLFF
TRBJ1-1 . . TRBV7-9 TGTGCCAGCAGCCCCCTTGAGAGGTGGCGGACTGAAGCTTTCTTT CASSPLERWRTEAFF
TRBJ2-2 . TRBD2 TRBV7-2 TGTGCCAGCAGTCAAAGGACTAGCGGGGGGCCCGGGGAGCTGTTTTTT CASSQRTSGGPGELFF
TRBJ2-1 once TRBD2 TRBV3-1/TRBV3-2 TGTGCCAGCAGCCTAGGACTAGCGGGGGGTCTTGAGCAGTTCTTC CASSLGLAGGLEQFF
TRBJ2-1 . TRBD2 TRBV5-1 TGCGCCAGCAGCTCCGGGACTACCCAGGTTGTGGTCTTC CASSSGTTQVVVF
TRBJ1-1 once . TRBV7-2 TGTGCCAGCAGCCGGGAGAGAGGGCAACGCAGAGCTTTCTTT CASSRERGQRRAFF
TRBJ2-2 . . TRBV7-9 TGTGCCAGCAGGCCTAGACGAATGACCGGGGAGCTGTTTTTT CASRPRRMTGELFF
TRBJ2-3 . . TRBV12-5 TGTGCTAGTGGTTTGGTAGCCGAGAGGTCTTTGTATTTT CASGLVAERSLYF
TRBJ1-1 . TRBD1 TRBV29-1 TGCAGCGTACCCGACCGAGGGACAGGGGGCACTGAAGCTTTCTTT CSVPDRGTGGTEAFF
TRBJ1-1 . . TRBV20-1 TGCAGTGCTAGTAGGACCGCACTTAGGAACACTGAAGCTTTCTTT CSASRTALRNTEAFF
TRBJ2-5 . . TRBV6-5 TGTGCCAGCAGTCCAAGCCTAGAGACCCAGTACTTC CASSPSLETQYF
TRBJ1-1 . . TRBV7-9 TGTGCCAGCAGCAGGAGGGGTAACACTGAAGCTTTCTTT CASSRRGNTEAFF
TRBJ1-1 few . TRBV5-4 TGTGCCAGCAGCTTGGGGGACACTGAAGCTTTCTTT CASSLGDTEAFF
TRBJ1-1 . . TRBV6-5 TGTGCCAGCCATTTGAACACTGAAGCTTTCTTT CASHLNTEAFF
TRBJ1-3 . TRBD1 TRBV11-2 TGTGCCAGCAGTCCGACAGGGCCCTCTGGAAACACCATATATTTT CASSPTGPSGNTIYF
TRBJ2-2 . . TRBV18 TGTGCCAGCTCACCTATACAGGGACCCCCCACCGGGGAGCTGTTTTTT CASSPIQGPPTGELFF
TRBJ2-2 . . TRBV19 TGTGCCAGTAGTATGGGGGACGGTTACACCGGGGAGCTGTTTTTT CASSMGDGYTGELFF
TRBJ1-1 . . TRBV4-2 TGTCCGGGACTACCTGAAGCTTTCTTT CPGLPEAFF
TRBJ2-1 . TRBD2 TRBV3-1/TRBV3-2 TGTGCCAGCAGCCCGAGGTGGCCTAGCGGGGGGGCCAATGAGCAGTTCTTC CASSPRWPSGGANEQFF
TRBJ2-7 . TRBD2 TRBV4-3 TGCGCCAGCAGCCACGCTTCCGGGACTAGCCTGAACTACGAGCAGTACTTC CASSHASGTSLNYEQYF
TRBJ1-1 . . TRBV7-8 TGTGCCAGCAGCCCCTTAGGGGGTAACACTGAAGCTTTCTTT CASSPLGGNTEAFF
TRBJ2-2 . . TRBV9 TGTGCCAGCAGCGTCTACACAAAAATTACGAACACCGGGGAGCTGTTTTTT CASSVYTKITNTGELFF
TRBJ1-4 . TRBD1 TRBV19 TGTGCCAGTAGGACCAACAGGGGCAGCTCAACTAATGAAAAACTGTTTTTT CASRTNRGSSTNEKLFF
TRBJ2-7 . . TRBV6-2/TRBV6-3 TGTGCCAGCAGTTACTCTGAAGTTATCTACGAGCAGTACTTC CASSYSEVIYEQYF
TRBJ2-3 . . TRBV2 TGTGCCAGCAGGAGGGCGGGGACCCTTCGGACTGGCACAGATACGCAGTATTTT CASRRAGTLRTGTDTQYF
TRBJ1-2 . . TRBV4-3 TGCGCCAGCAGCCAAGGAGAAGGCGCAACGGACTATGGCTACACCTTC CASSQGEGATDYGYTF